Following are 20 T cell receptor beta chains from one sample sequenced in a study of T cells in Graves' hyperthyroidism and ophthalmopathy. Amplified TCR beta CDR3 regions came from RNA transcripts. The HTBI primer set was used in a first-round RT-PCR of the TCR CDR3. MiXCR was run by TCRdb on the multiplex PCR reads, yielding one entry per CDR3 protein. Of a few hundred thousand distinct CDR3 sequences detected, around 50% appear once; the ten largest clones hold about 43%. The sample comprised peripheral blood or thyroid tissue (not recorded which). These receptors came from an adult woman with Graves' disease, either hyperthyroidism or ophthalmopathy (not recorded which).

This clonotype was observed a few times. The chain is built from TRBV13 and TRBJ2-7; D might be TRBD1 (6 bases). Germline loops: CDR1 PRHDT, CDR2 FYEKMQ (reference sequence). The CDR3 has 14 residues. Between the trimmed V and J ends, which lost 3 bases and 1 base, there was a span of 10 bases. As DNA, the CDR3 is TGTGCCAGCAGCTTCTCGACAGGTTCCTACGAGCAGTACTTC. Encoded protein: CASSFSTGSYEQYF.

This chain joins TRBV15 and TRBJ2-7, with a possible D match to TRBD2 (5 bases). The V gene lost 3 bases and the J gene lost 10 bases, with 13 bases spanning the gap. The V gene's germline CDR1 is LNHNV and CDR2 YYDKDF (reference sequence). The CDR3 is 12 residues long. The DNA of the CDR3 is TGTGCCACCAGCAGGGACTTCCGGCAACAGTACTTC. Its translation is CATSRDFRQQYF.

The V and J genes are TRBV11-2 and TRBJ1-1; D unclear. Between the trimmed V and J ends, which lost 5 bases and 4 bases, there was a span of 14 bases. The CDR3 length is 14 residues. Germline values: CDR1 SGHAT, CDR2 FQNNGV. The CDR3 protein is CASSPSPGGTEAFF. For the CDR3, the DNA is TGTGCCAGCAGCCCAAGTCCAGGAGGCACTGAAGCTTTCTTT.

This clonotype was seen a few times. An end of the junction differs from the germline gene, which may be a read error. The chain recombines TRBV7-6 with TRBJ2-5; D is unclear. The length of the CDR3 is 8 residues. Germline CDR1 reads SGHVS; CDR2 reads FNYEAQ. CDR3 DNA sequence: TGTGCCAGCAGCTTAGAGGGATTC. Its translation is CASSLEGF.

This clonotype has at least ten counts. The rearrangement links TRBV9 to TRBJ1-6; TRBD1 matches 8 bases. The CDR3 is made up of 15 amino acids. The germline gives CDR1 SGDLS, CDR2 YYNGEE. Trimming removed 3 bases from V and 5 bases from J; junction bases left unmatched: 4. CDR3 in amino acids: CASSEDRADNSPLHF. The DNA of the CDR3 is TGTGCCAGCAGCGAGGACAGGGCCGATAATTCACCCCTCCACTTT.

For this clonotype: The junction and the germline gene differ at one end; a read error may be behind it. The chain links TRBV7-3 to TRBJ2-2; possible D gene TRBD2, 6 bases. The CDR3 contains 14 residues. Germline assignment: CDR1 SGHTA and CDR2 FQGTGA. The CDR3 loop reads CASSFGLFPGGLFF. CDR3 DNA: TGTGCCAGCAGCTTCGGACTATTCCCCGGGGGGCTGTTTTTT.

The CDR3 region is CSARTGGPHEQYF. As DNA, the CDR3 is TGCAGTGCTAGAACGGGAGGGCCTCACGAGCAGTACTTC. The chain has TRBV20-1 and TRBJ2-7, with 8 bases fitting TRBD2. The CDR3 has 13 residues. Trimming cost V 2 bases and J 5 bases; bases outside gene matches: 5. In germline, CDR1 is DFQATT, CDR2 SNEGSKA (reference sequence).

Comment on this clonotype: It may be a read error: a sequence one base away is much more abundant. This rearrangement joins TRBV12-3 or TRBV12-4 to TRBJ1-1; D is perhaps TRBD1 (6 bases). The V end was cut by 6 bases, the J end by 5 bases, with 16 bases between. This CDR3 contains 14 residues. CDR3 DNA: TGTGCCAGCAGCCGACAGGCCCTGCGGACTGAAGCTTTCTTT. Residues: CASSRQALRTEAFF.

The gene calls are TRBV14 and TRBJ2-7; D unclear. The CDR3 has 13 amino acids. V lost 2 bases, J lost 2 bases, and 7 bases lay in between. CDR1 and CDR2 (germline): SGHDN, FVKESK. CDR3 nucleotides: TGTGCCAGCAGCCAACTCGTGGCCTACGAGCAGTACTTC. This codes for CASSQLVAYEQYF.

The chain uses TRBV9 and TRBJ2-5, with TRBD1 matching over 8 bases. Germline CDR1 reads SGDLS; CDR2 reads YYNGEE. Trimming cost V 0 bases and J 1 base; bases outside gene matches: 8. The length of the CDR3 is 17 residues. CDR3 protein: CASSVDPGGASQETQYF. As DNA, the CDR3 is TGTGCCAGCAGCGTAGACCCAGGGGGCGCATCCCAAGAGACCCAGTACTTC.

In this sample, this clonotype turned up a few times. This chain connects TRBV5-1 to TRBJ2-3; D gene uncertain. Deletions cut 0 bases from V and 2 bases from J, with 10 bases between. CDR3 length: 15 residues. Germline V gives CDR1 SGHRS, CDR2 YFSETQ. CDR3 protein: CASSLDFRNTDTQYF. For the CDR3, the DNA is TGCGCCAGCAGCTTGGACTTCAGAAACACAGATACGCAGTATTTT.

This clonotype was seen at least ten times. The chain has TRBV27 and TRBJ2-7, with D hard to call. V was cut by 6 bases and J by 0 bases, with 12 bases left in between. In germline, CDR1 is MNHEY, CDR2 SMNVEV (reference sequence). The length of the CDR3 is 14 residues. The DNA of the CDR3 is TGTGCCAGCAGCCCGGGTTCCAGCTCCTACGAGCAGTACTTC. This codes for CASSPGSSSYEQYF.

The chain uses TRBV6-2 or TRBV6-3 and TRBJ1-1, with 9 bases fitting TRBD1. Trimming at V came to 5 bases and at J to 5 bases, leaving 9 bases not matched to a gene. The germline gives CDR1 MNHEY, CDR2 SVGEGT. The CDR3 has 15 amino acids. In nucleotides, the CDR3 is TGTGCCAGCAGTACTCAGGGACAGGGAGGTACTGAAGCTTTCTTT. Translated, it gives CASSTQGQGGTEAFF.

This clonotype was observed at least ten times. The rearrangement joins TRBV20-1 to TRBJ2-5; the D gene is possibly TRBD2 (5 bases). The germline V gene has CDR1 DFQATT and CDR2 SNEGSKA (reference sequence). V lost 6 bases and J lost 5, with 16 bases in between. The CDR3 extends over 13 amino acids. DNA of the CDR3: TGCAGTGCAGTGGGAGCCCCCGGTGAGACCCAGTACTTC. This gives the protein CSAVGAPGETQYF.

This clonotype showed up many times. V is TRBV29-1 and J is TRBJ2-7; the match to TRBD1 covers 9 bases. The V gene's germline CDR1 is SQVTM and CDR2 ANQGSEA. Trimming removed 4 bases from V and 3 bases from J; junction bases left unmatched: 4. The CDR3 sequence is 13 residues long. The CDR3 sequence is CSVGGTGSYEQYF. CDR3 in DNA: TGCAGCGTTGGAGGGACAGGGAGCTACGAGCAGTACTTC.

This clonotype came up a few times. The CDR3 region has the DNA TGTGCCAGCAGCTTAGCGCAAAATTCACCCCTCCACTTT. Translation gives CASSLAQNSPLHF. The rearrangement links TRBV7-2 to TRBJ1-6; D is uncertain. CDR1 is SGHTA and CDR2 is FQGNSA in the germline V gene. This CDR3 is 13 amino acids long. Trimming removed 0 bases from V and 7 bases from J, with 4 bases in between.

The V and J genes are TRBV20-1 and TRBJ2-7; a possible D gene is TRBD1 (5 bases). CDR3 length equals 12 residues. Germline loops: CDR1 DFQATT, CDR2 SNEGSKA (reference sequence). V was clipped by 1 base and J by 2 bases, with 6 bases between them. Written as DNA, the CDR3 is TGCAGTGCTAGAGTAGGGGCCTACGAGCAGTACTTC. As protein: CSARVGAYEQYF.

The chain is built from TRBV12-5 and TRBJ2-5; 7 bases map to TRBD1. The CDR3 sequence is 13 residues long. Germline V gene data show CDR1 as LGHNT and CDR2 as FRNRAP. Trimming at V came to 7 bases and at J to 2 bases, leaving 4 bases not matched to a gene. This CDR3 is CASAGTAQETQYF. CDR3 DNA sequence: TGTGCTAGTGCCGGGACAGCTCAAGAGACCCAGTACTTC.

J is TRBJ1-1 and V is TRBV15, with no clear D. Germline CDR1 is LNHNV and CDR2 is YYDKDF (reference sequence). The CDR3 consists of 13 residues. V was trimmed by 2 bases and J by 3 bases, leaving 7 bases between them. DNA of the CDR3: TGTGCCACCAGCAGACAGGAGGACACTGAAGCTTTCTTT. This encodes CATSRQEDTEAFF.

In this sample, this clonotype turned up many times. The CDR3 bases are TGTGCCATCAGTGGGGACAGGGGCGGGTATAATGAAGCTTTCTTT. Translated, it gives CAISGDRGGYNEAFF. The chain employs TRBV10-3 and TRBJ1-1; 10 bases are a match to TRBD1. V shed 4 bases, J shed 7 bases, and the junction held 9 bases outside the gene matches. Germline CDR1 reads ENHRY; CDR2 reads SYGVKD. CDR3 length: 15 amino acids.